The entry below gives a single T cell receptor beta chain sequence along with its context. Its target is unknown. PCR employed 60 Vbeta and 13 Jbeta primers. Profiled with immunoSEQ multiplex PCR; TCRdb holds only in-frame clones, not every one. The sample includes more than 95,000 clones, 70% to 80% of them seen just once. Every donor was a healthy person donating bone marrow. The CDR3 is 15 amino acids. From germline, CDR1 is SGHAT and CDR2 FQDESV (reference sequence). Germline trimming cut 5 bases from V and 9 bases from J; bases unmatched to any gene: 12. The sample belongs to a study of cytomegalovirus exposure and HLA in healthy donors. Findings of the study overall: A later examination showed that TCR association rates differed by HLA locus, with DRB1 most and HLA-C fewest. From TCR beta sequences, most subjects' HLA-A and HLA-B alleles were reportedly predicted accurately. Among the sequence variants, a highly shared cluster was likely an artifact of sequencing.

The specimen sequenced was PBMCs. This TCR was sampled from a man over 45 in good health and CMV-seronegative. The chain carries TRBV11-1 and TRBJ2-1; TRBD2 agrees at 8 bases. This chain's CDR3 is CASSPQVGGAGEQFF. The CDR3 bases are TGTGCCAGCAGCCCTCAAGTCGGGGGGGCGGGTGAGCAGTTCTTC.